This T cell receptor (beta chain) was obtained from a study of blood T cell repertoires in COVID-19 (dated by TCRdb to 2018 to 2020). In terms of the full investigation: Collaborator samples came from the United States, Italy and Spain and covered acute and convalescent phases of COVID-19. Subjects who had been exposed to COVID-19, were actively infected with it, or had recovered from it provided the deeply sampled blood TCRbeta repertoires that made up the dataset. The samples were drawn from two sources: the first 160 participants of the ongoing ImmuneRACE study, and some 1,300 subjects contributed by 6 global collaborators. Where available, HLA class I and class II types were obtained from metadata supplied by the sample provider rather than from assay-based typing. The prospective study material was composed of cDNA or gDNA derived from T cells, B-cell-depleted T cells, or PBMCs. The repertoires were made available in a free public database intended to serve as a resource for research on the immune response to SARS-CoV-2. The sample metadata nearly always contained a de-identified subject ID, COVID-19 status, age in years and sex.

Points the paper makes about the study in general: Clinical and demographic metadata were provided uncurated, with the amount varying by source and participant.

A word on this clone: Its binding antigen is unknown. Base qualities are not provided; no much larger clone lies one nucleotide away.

Trimming removed 5 bases from V and 3 bases from J, leaving 19 bases between the germline ends. Reading from cysteine to phenylalanine, the CDR3 counts 15 amino acids. Just the 45-base CDR3 DNA is kept, in frame starting at base 1. The germline V gene encodes CDR1 SQVTM and CDR2 ANQGSEA. The immunoSEQ Assay, a bias-controlled multiplex PCR, was used to amplify TCRbeta CDR3 regions from genomic DNA. The original pipeline was this. The number of nucleated cells in each sample was estimated from the amplification of reference gene primers within the assay. To quantify the absolute abundance of each unique TCRbeta CDR3 rearrangement, sequence reads were collapsed and filtered. Productive Simpson clonality was computed per sample as the square root of Simpson's diversity index over productive rearrangements. TCRdb provides this immuneACCESS table in a form limited to in-frame rearrangements. Some clones are lacking; in checked studies, under half of them reflect an unresolved V gene, and why the rest are absent is not known. Clonal size and the V and J genes are those of that table, whereas D and trimming came from the DNA. A total of nearly 300,000 clones appear in this sample, 89% of them only once. Roughly 2.8% of the sample rests with the top ten.

Enrolling through a virtual design, the prospective study's participants ranged in age from roughly 18 to 89 years and lived across about two dozen United States geographic areas. In the prospective study, cohorts were assigned on the basis of participant-reported clinical history obtained from a screening survey and a study questionnaire. Exposed participants were defined as having been in contact with someone with a PCR-confirmed or clinician-diagnosed COVID-19 case within 2 weeks of study entry. In the prospective study, mobile phlebotomists collected whole blood, serum and a nasopharyngeal or oropharyngeal swab from each participant. Additional blood draws and questionnaires over an approximately two-month period could optionally be provided by prospective study participants. Before DNA extraction, prospective study blood samples were shipped either frozen or at room temperature.

This TCR derives from a woman aged 45-65 years who had been exposed to COVID-19. The rearranged segments are TRBV29-1 and TRBJ1-1; a tentative D match to TRBD1 spans 6 bases. Sequenced: PBMCs or T cells enriched from blood (not recorded which). The sequence in DNA is TGCAGCGTTTTTTTGAGACAGGCCGTTGACACTGAAGCTTTCTTT. This gives the protein CSVFLRQAVDTEAFF.